These 9 T cell receptor beta chains came from one sample sequenced in a study of blood T cell repertoires in COVID-19. Repertoires were generated with immunoSEQ multiplex PCR, while TCRdb's copy carries only in-frame clones and drops some. The data hold about 78,000 clones, with around nine tenths observed a single time. The sequencing sample was made of peripheral blood. These TCRs come from a man in his fifties or sixties with active or convalescent COVID-19.

The J gene is TRBJ1-1, the V gene TRBV3-1 (or the pseudogene TRBV3-2); 7 bases match TRBD1. Germline V lookup: CDR1 LGHDT, CDR2 YNNKEL (reference sequence). This CDR3 region has 14 residues. The ends lost 5 bases at V and 5 bases at J; junction bases unmatched: 8. CDR3 sequence: CASSFTGAKTEAFF. In DNA form, the CDR3 reads TGTGCCAGCAGCTTTACAGGGGCAAAAACTGAAGCTTTCTTT.

V usage is TRBV2 and J usage is TRBJ2-2; 8 bases match TRBD2. Per germline, CDR1 SNHLY and CDR2 FYNNEI. The CDR3 sequence is 15 residues long. Losses at the gene ends were 5 bases for V and 5 bases for J; bases not matched to a gene: 7. CDR3 loop: CASSSRSGGTGELFF. The CDR3 coding sequence is TGTGCCAGCAGTTCACGGAGCGGGGGTACCGGGGAGCTGTTTTTT.

The V and J genes are TRBV12-3 or TRBV12-4 and TRBJ1-4; 9 nucleotides align to TRBD1. With 9 bases clipped from V and 7 bases from J, the junction kept 3 bases outside the gene matches. This CDR3 has 12 residues. CDR3 sequence: CASGQGREKLFF. The CDR3, as DNA: TGTGCCAGTGGACAGGGGCGTGAAAAACTGTTTTTT.

This chain links TRBV6-1 with TRBJ1-5; TRBD1 might be the D (5 bases). Trimming removed 3 bases at V and 3 bases at J, with 6 bases between. Germline V gives CDR1 MNHNS, CDR2 SASEGT. The CDR3 has 13 residues. The CDR3 protein is CASSDRDNQPQHF. The CDR3, as DNA: TGTGCCAGCAGTGACAGGGACAATCAGCCCCAGCATTTT.

The V call is TRBV24-1, the J call TRBJ1-2; D is unresolved. The germline gives CDR1 KGHDR, CDR2 SFDVKD. CDR3 length equals 12 residues. With 4 bases removed from V and 4 bases from J, the gap between germline ends came to 6 bases. CDR3 nucleotides: TGTGCCACCAGTGAGGACTTCTATGGCTACACCTTC. Protein: CATSEDFYGYTF.

This clone is a singleton in its sample. The rearrangement links TRBV10-3 to TRBJ1-1; no clear D gene. Germline CDR1 is ENHRY and CDR2 is SYGVKD. The CDR3 has 14 amino acids. V lost 3 bases and J lost 0, with 8 bases in between. The CDR3 DNA sequence: TGTGCCATCAGTGATATGGCGGTGAACACTGAAGCTTTCTTT. This sequence encodes CAISDMAVNTEAFF.

With regard to this clone: At one boundary the junction diverges from the germline segment, which might be a read error. The chain has TRBV18 and TRBJ2-5; possibly TRBD1 for D (6 bases). Looked up from germline, CDR1 is KGHSH and CDR2 is LQKENI. The CDR3 extends over 13 amino acids. For the CDR3, the DNA is TGTGCCAGCACACCGGGACATAGGGAGACCCAGTACTTC. Translated, it gives CASTPGHRETQYF.

CDR3 coding DNA: TGTGCCAGTAGTAATAGGGGGATGAAAAATGAGCAGTTCTTC. Translation: CASSNRGMKNEQFF. The chain carries TRBV19 and TRBJ2-1; D possibly corresponds to TRBD1 (6 bases). This CDR3 region has 14 residues. Trimming pared 4 bases from V and 7 bases from J, leaving 14 bases between. Germline CDR1 is LNHDA and CDR2 is SQIVND (reference sequence). Full variable domain (missing parts from reference TRBV19 and TRBJ2-1): DGGITQSPKYLFRKEGQNVTLSCEQNLNHDAMYWYRQDPGQGLRLIYYSQIVNDFQKGDIAEGYSVSREKKESFPLTVTSAQKNPTAFYLCASSNRGMKNEQFFGPGTRLTVL.

This clone has a single count. The chain uses TRBV7-8 and TRBJ2-7, with 7 nucleotides matching TRBD1. V lost 1 base to trimming and J lost 4 bases; unmatched junction nucleotides: 7. The CDR3 covers 15 residues. Germline assignment: CDR1 SGHVS and CDR2 FQNEAQ. The DNA for the CDR3 is TGTGCCAGCAGCTTAGTGGCAGGGGGTGGATACGAGCAGTACTTC. Translating gives CASSLVAGGGYEQYF.